A single sample is the source of the 9 T cell receptor beta chains below, sequenced in a study of OX40 agonist ivuxolimab in advanced cancers. Library generation was performed with the immunoSEQ multiplex PCR assay. TCRdb obtained this table from immuneACCESS and retained in-frame rearrangements with V and J assigned. These tables miss some clones; where compared with another copy, unresolved V genes account for less than half of the shortfall, and the remainder is unexplained. The table for this sample lists approximately 84,000 clones; around 86% of them were counted only once. About 1% of the sample belongs to the ten largest clones. The sample here was CD4+ or CD8+ T cells sorted from blood, taken in a trial of the OX40 agonist ivuxolimab. These receptors all come from an adult with an advanced solid tumor such as melanoma, head and neck, liver or kidney cancer.

The genes are TRBV12-5 and TRBJ2-7, with D tentatively TRBD2 (5 bases). Trimming pared 0 bases from V and 3 bases from J, leaving 9 bases between. This CDR3 spans 14 amino acids. CDR1 is LGHNT, CDR2 FRNRAP, per germline. The CDR3 here is CASGLVEAVYEQYF. CDR3 DNA: TGTGCTAGTGGTTTGGTAGAAGCGGTCTACGAGCAGTACTTC. Full variable domain (remainder filled in from reference TRBV12-5 and TRBJ2-7): DARVTQTPRHKVTEMGQEVTMRCQPILGHNTVFWYRQTMMQGLELLAYFRNRAPLDDSGMPKDRFSAEMPDATLATLKIQPSEPRDSAVYFCASGLVEAVYEQYFGPGTRLTVT.

This rearrangement joins TRBV4-2 to TRBJ1-5; D may be TRBD1 (6 bases). Germline values: CDR1 LGHNA, CDR2 YNFKEQ. Trimming took 4 bases from V and 2 from J, leaving 18 bases between them. The CDR3 is made up of 17 amino acids. This CDR3 is CASSPYAKGGGNQPQHF. In DNA form, the CDR3 reads TGTGCCAGCAGCCCCTACGCGAAGGGGGGTGGCAATCAGCCCCAGCATTTT.

The chain is built from TRBV5-6 and TRBJ2-2; the match to TRBD2 covers 9 bases. The CDR3 is made up of 17 amino acids. Germline V gene lookup returns CDR1 SGHDT and CDR2 YYEEEE. V gave up 2 bases and J gave up 8 bases; unmatched junction bases: 13. The CDR3 nucleotides read TGTGCCAGCAGCTTTAGCGCCGGCGGGGGGGCATCTGGGGAGCTGTTTTTT. This encodes CASSFSAGGGASGELFF.

V usage is TRBV18 and J usage is TRBJ2-7; D may be TRBD2 (5 bases). Germline V gene lookup returns CDR1 KGHSH and CDR2 LQKENI. Trimming pared 3 bases from V and 0 bases from J, leaving 9 bases between. The length of the CDR3 is 14 residues. This CDR3 reads CASSPATNSYEQYF. The CDR3 DNA sequence: TGTGCCAGCTCACCGGCGACTAACTCCTACGAGCAGTACTTC.

The gene calls are TRBV6-1 and TRBJ1-2; maybe TRBD1 (5 bases). The CDR3 length is 13 residues. The germline V gene encodes CDR1 MNHNS and CDR2 SASEGT. The V and J ends lost 5 bases and 4 bases respectively, with 11 bases between them. In nucleotides, the CDR3 is TGTGCCAGCAGTCGGGACGGCCGCTATGGCTACACCTTC. It codes for CASSRDGRYGYTF.

The chain couples TRBV10-3 to TRBJ1-1; D gene unclear. The CDR3 covers 14 residues. The V gene lost 4 bases and the J gene lost 0 bases, with 9 bases spanning the gap. The germline V gene has CDR1 ENHRY and CDR2 SYGVKD. CDR3 DNA sequence: TGTGCCATCAGTGCAACAATAATGAACACTGAAGCTTTCTTT. Its protein is CAISATIMNTEAFF.

The chain recombines TRBV18 with TRBJ1-1, with 7 nucleotides matching TRBD1. Germline assignment: CDR1 KGHSH and CDR2 LQKENI. This CDR3 comprises 14 residues. J lost 0 bases, V lost 3 bases, and 1 base had no gene match. CDR3 sequence: CASSPGQMNTEAFF. The CDR3 region has the DNA TGTGCCAGCTCACCGGGACAGATGAACACTGAAGCTTTCTTT.

The chain combines TRBV5-1 with TRBJ2-2; D gene unclear. V was cut by 0 bases and J by 1 base, with 10 bases left in between. The V gene's germline CDR1 is SGHRS and CDR2 YFSETQ. This CDR3 region has 16 residues. The CDR3 sequence is CASSLAGSGNTGELFF. The CDR3 bases are TGCGCCAGCAGCTTGGCCGGGTCGGGGAACACCGGGGAGCTGTTTTTT.

This clone has a handful of counts. This chain connects TRBV7-3 to TRBJ1-2; 7 nucleotides agree with TRBD1. The CDR3 totals 15 residues. Trimming cost V 0 bases and J 8 bases; bases outside gene matches: 9. Looked up from germline, CDR1 is SGHTA and CDR2 is FQGTGA. The CDR3 loop is CASSLTGQTREGYTF. Written as DNA, the CDR3 is TGTGCCAGCAGCTTAACGGGACAGACACGAGAGGGCTACACCTTC.